Presented here are 29 T cell receptor beta chains from one specimen sequenced in a study of CD8 T cells in Susac syndrome. The authors reverse transcribed roughly 0.45 to 1 ug RNA with random hexamers. TCRdb re-derived calls from the immunoSEQ multiplex PCR reads in MiXCR, one entry per CDR3 protein. There are 300,000 to 350,000 distinct CDR3 sequences in the sample; about 91% occur only once, and 0.06% to 0.075% lies in the top ten. Material for sequencing was CD4+ T cells from PBMCs. Every receptor here comes from a human donor with multiple sclerosis.

This sequence joins TRBV5-6 and TRBJ2-1, with 7 bases fitting TRBD2. This CDR3 is 15 amino acids long. Germline-derived CDR1 and CDR2 are SGHDT and YYEEEE. J gave up 6 bases and V 3 bases, and 9 bases lay outside the gene matches. The CDR3 spells CASSWGSLAFNEQFF. For the CDR3, the DNA is TGTGCCAGCAGCTGGGGCTCACTAGCGTTCAATGAGCAGTTCTTC.

The DNA for the CDR3 is TGTGCCAGTAGTATGCCCGGGGGGCCAACTAATGAAAAACTGTTTTTT. As protein: CASSMPGGPTNEKLFF. The chain joins TRBV19 to TRBJ1-4; D possibly corresponds to TRBD1 (6 bases). Germline-derived CDR1 and CDR2 are LNHDA and SQIVND (reference sequence). The CDR3 consists of 16 residues. V gave up 3 bases and J gave up 0 bases, with 11 bases separating them.

The J gene is TRBJ1-2, the V gene TRBV19, with no clear D. CDR3 length equals 13 residues. In germline, CDR1 is LNHDA, CDR2 SQIVND (reference sequence). Between the trimmed V and J ends, which lost 8 bases and 2 bases, there was a span of 12 bases. The CDR3 bases are TGTGCCAGTTCCAATGAGGGAAACTATGGCTACACCTTC. It yields the protein CASSNEGNYGYTF.

V is TRBV5-1 and J is TRBJ2-3, with D maybe TRBD2 (6 bases). The CDR3 runs to 16 residues. Trimming took off 0 bases at V and 2 bases at J, with 13 bases between the two ends. Germline CDR1 SGHRS, CDR2 YFSETQ. In DNA form, the CDR3 reads TGCGCCAGCAGCTTGGAAGTCCGCGGGGCCACAGATACGCAGTATTTT. Protein: CASSLEVRGATDTQYF.

V is TRBV7-2 and J is TRBJ2-3; D uncertain. V lost 4 bases, J lost 2 bases, and 13 bases lay in between. Germline CDR1 is SGHTA and CDR2 is FQGNSA. This CDR3 has 15 residues. CDR3 residues: CASSSRRSTTDTQYF. CDR3 in DNA: TGTGCCAGCAGCTCGAGGCGGAGCACCACAGATACGCAGTATTTT.

The chain recombines TRBV2 with TRBJ2-5; TRBD2 agrees at 10 bases. The CDR3 has 16 amino acids. Trimming took 6 bases from V and 0 from J; bases not matched to a gene: 7. Germline V gene sequence: CDR1 SNHLY, CDR2 FYNNEI. CDR3 bases: TGTGCCAGCAGGCTAGCGGGGGCTTCGTACCAAGAGACCCAGTACTTC. Its protein is CASRLAGASYQETQYF. Full variable domain (outside the CDR3, taken from reference TRBV2 and TRBJ2-5): EPEVTQTPSHQVTQMGQEVILRCVPISNHLYFYWYRQILGQKVEFLVSFYNNEISEKSEIFDDQFSVERPDGSNFTLKIRSTKLEDSAMYFCASRLAGASYQETQYFGPGTRLLVL.

This chain uses TRBV6-5 with TRBJ2-5, with 8 bases identical to TRBD1. Germline-derived CDR1 and CDR2 are MNHEY and SVGAGI. This CDR3 is built from 13 residues. Losses at the gene ends were 6 bases for V and 5 bases for J; bases not matched to a gene: 5. The CDR3 sequence: CASRAGGAETQYF. In DNA form, the CDR3 reads TGTGCCAGCAGGGCAGGGGGCGCCGAGACCCAGTACTTC.

This clonotype occurred once. This chain joins TRBV27 and TRBJ2-3, with a tentative D call TRBD1 (7 bases). The V gene lost 6 bases and the J gene lost 3 bases, with 22 bases spanning the gap. CDR3 size: 17 residues. CDR1 MNHEY and CDR2 SMNVEV come from the germline V gene (reference sequence). The CDR3 DNA follows: TGTGCCAGCAGCTACGACCAGGGGGGCGGTCATACAGATACGCAGTATTTT. This codes for CASSYDQGGGHTDTQYF.

V is TRBV15 and J is TRBJ2-2; TRBD1 aligns across 7 bases. CDR1 and CDR2 from the germline V gene are LNHNV and YYDKDF (reference sequence). J lost 3 bases, V lost 7 bases, and 5 bases had no gene match. There are 14 residues in the CDR3. The CDR3 region has the DNA TGTGCCACCATGACAGGGAGTGACACCGGGGAGCTGTTTTTT. Protein: CATMTGSDTGELFF. Using reference TRBV15 and TRBJ2-2 for the parts outside the CDR3, the full variable domain is DAMVIQNPRYQVTQFGKPVTLSCSQTLNHNVMYWYQQKSSQAPKLLFHYYDKDFNNEADTPDNFQSRRPNTSFCFLDIRSPGLGDTAMYLCATMTGSDTGELFFGEGSRLTVL.

The V call is TRBV6-2 or TRBV6-3, the J call TRBJ2-6; no reliable D call. This CDR3 region has 15 residues. Germline CDR1 MNHEY, CDR2 SVGEGT. The V end lost 6 bases, the J end lost 0 bases, and 9 bases lay between the germline ends. The CDR3 DNA is TGTGCCAGCAGGACTTTAGGCTCTGGGGCCAACGTCCTGACTTTC. Translating gives CASRTLGSGANVLTF.

The genes are TRBV20-1 and TRBJ1-1; D gene uncertain. V was shortened by 2 bases and J by 5 bases, with 6 bases between the two germline ends. Germline V gives CDR1 DFQATT, CDR2 SNEGSKA (reference sequence). The CDR3 runs to 11 residues. For the CDR3, the DNA is TGCAGTGCTAGACGACGGACTGAAGCTTTCTTT. Encoded protein: CSARRRTEAFF.

V usage is TRBV4-1 and J usage is TRBJ1-3; D not certain. The CDR3 runs to 14 residues. The V gene's germline CDR1 is MGHRA and CDR2 YSYEKL. Trimming removed 6 bases at V and 0 bases at J, with 9 bases between. CDR3 bases: TGCGCCAGCAGTGAAGTATTCTCTGGAAACACCATATATTTT. Translated, it gives CASSEVFSGNTIYF.

V is TRBV12-3 or TRBV12-4 and J is TRBJ2-2, with D uncertain. Trimming cost V 8 bases and J 4 bases, with 14 bases left between them. The CDR3 is made up of 14 amino acids. CDR3 in amino acids: CASLFLDPTGELFF. The CDR3, as DNA: TGTGCCAGCCTCTTTCTCGACCCCACCGGGGAGCTGTTTTTT.

The chain is built from TRBV5-4 and TRBJ2-4, with D perhaps assigned TRBD1 or TRBD2 (5 bases each). V lost 3 bases to trimming and J lost 3 bases, with 13 bases between them. Per the germline V gene, CDR1 is SGHNT and CDR2 is YYREEE (reference sequence). The CDR3 is 15 amino acids. CDR3 DNA: TGTGCCAGCAGCTCGGGCACGGGACGCAAAAACATTCAGTACTTC. As protein: CASSSGTGRKNIQYF.

The chain is built from TRBV20-1 and TRBJ1-4; 7 bases are a match to TRBD1. The CDR3 consists of 13 residues. The V segment lost 4 bases and the J segment 7 bases; nucleotides outside the gene matches: 6. Per germline, CDR1 DFQATT and CDR2 SNEGSKA (reference sequence). CDR3 sequence reads: CSATGGLAEKLFF. The CDR3 nucleotides read TGCAGTGCTACAGGGGGATTGGCTGAAAAACTGTTTTTT.

This clonotype was counted a single time. The chain links TRBV12-3 or TRBV12-4 to TRBJ2-3, with 8 positions matching TRBD1. The V segment lost 5 bases and the J segment 1 base; nucleotides outside the gene matches: 5. The CDR3 is 15 residues long. The CDR3 coding sequence is TGTGCCAGCAGTCCGACAGGGGTCCGCACAGATACGCAGTATTTT. It yields the protein CASSPTGVRTDTQYF.

The chain is built from TRBV4-2 and TRBJ2-3; D call uncertain. Deletions cut 2 bases from V and 1 base from J, with 10 bases between. The germline gives CDR1 LGHNA, CDR2 YNFKEQ. This CDR3 region has 15 residues. Written as DNA, the CDR3 is TGTGCCAGCAGCCAAAAAACCCAAGGCACAGATACGCAGTATTTT. Protein: CASSQKTQGTDTQYF.

This chain joins TRBV5-1 and TRBJ2-2; 10 nucleotides line up with TRBD2. Germline V gene lookup returns CDR1 SGHRS and CDR2 YFSETQ. V was clipped by 4 bases and J by 6 bases; unmatched bases: 9. The CDR3 is 16 amino acids. CDR3 loop: CASSQGPSGSSGELFF. CDR3 DNA: TGCGCCAGCAGCCAGGGGCCTAGCGGGAGTTCCGGGGAGCTGTTTTTT.

The chain is built from TRBV11-2 and TRBJ2-5; a weak D match, TRBD1 (6 bases). V gave up 5 bases and J gave up 1 base, with 11 bases separating them. The CDR3 is made up of 14 amino acids. Per the germline V gene, CDR1 is SGHAT and CDR2 is FQNNGV. In DNA, the CDR3 is TGTGCCAGCAGCCAACTAGGGGGCCAAGAGACCCAGTACTTC. Its protein is CASSQLGGQETQYF.

Regarding this clonotype: Germline is not matched at one junction end, which may reflect a read error. The chain has TRBV7-7 and TRBJ2-7, with 7 bases aligning to TRBD2. The length of the CDR3 is 15 residues. Germline V gives CDR1 SSHAT, CDR2 FNYEAQ (reference sequence). As DNA, the CDR3 is TGTGCTAGCAGCTTAGCGGCTAGCGGAGGCTACGAGCAGTACTTC. It codes for CASSLAASGGYEQYF.

V is TRBV28 and J is TRBJ2-3; TRBD2 aligns across 11 bases. V trimming: 4 bases; J trimming: 5 bases; junction bases outside the gene matches: 11. Germline V gives CDR1 MDHEN, CDR2 SYDVKM. The CDR3 is 17 amino acids. The CDR3 bases are TGTGCCAGCAGTTCCCCCTTTAGCGGGAGGGCCGGAGATACGCAGTATTTT. This encodes CASSSPFSGRAGDTQYF.

The chain combines TRBV6-5 with TRBJ1-4, with a weak D call TRBD1 (5 bases). The CDR3 totals 17 residues. Germline V gene data show CDR1 as MNHEY and CDR2 as SVGAGI. Trimming removed 4 bases from V and 5 bases from J, with 20 bases in between. The CDR3 DNA reads as TGTGCCAGCAGTTGGGGGGTTTTTCCGCCCCGAAATGAAAAACTGTTTTTT. Its translation: CASSWGVFPPRNEKLFF.

The chain employs TRBV19 and TRBJ2-1; TRBD1 aligns across 12 bases. There are 16 residues in the CDR3. V gave up 3 bases and J gave up 8 bases; unmatched junction bases: 8. Germline CDR1 and CDR2: LNHDA and SQIVND (reference sequence). CDR3 residues: CASSILGTGGLHEQFF. The CDR3 DNA follows: TGTGCCAGTAGTATCCTCGGGACAGGGGGCTTGCATGAGCAGTTCTTC. The complete variable domain, with remaining parts taken from reference TRBV19 and TRBJ2-1, reads DGGITQSPKYLFRKEGQNVTLSCEQNLNHDAMYWYRQDPGQGLRLIYYSQIVNDFQKGDIAEGYSVSREKKESFPLTVTSAQKNPTAFYLCASSILGTGGLHEQFFGPGTRLTVL.

The genes are TRBV4-1 and TRBJ2-6; D perhaps matches TRBD1 (5 bases). The V end was cut by 0 bases, the J end by 2 bases, with 8 bases between. This CDR3 has 16 residues. In germline, CDR1 is MGHRA, CDR2 YSYEKL. The CDR3 bases are TGCGCCAGCAGCCAAGAGGGGCTAGCTGGGGCCAACGTCCTGACTTTC. This sequence encodes CASSQEGLAGANVLTF.

CDR3 in DNA: TGTGCCAGCGAGAGTGGAGTTCATGCGGATACGCAGTATTTT. Residues: CASESGVHADTQYF. The V and J genes are TRBV28 and TRBJ2-3, with D unclear. Trimming stripped 8 bases from V and 6 bases from J, with 18 bases between. The germline V gene encodes CDR1 MDHEN and CDR2 SYDVKM. This CDR3 spans 14 amino acids.

The rearrangement links TRBV7-9 to TRBJ1-6; D possibly corresponds to TRBD1 (6 bases). The CDR3 is 14 residues long. CDR1 and CDR2 from the germline V gene are SEHNR and FQNEAQ (reference sequence). The V and J ends lost 5 bases and 4 bases respectively, with 9 bases between them. CDR3 protein: CASSHGQYNSPLHF. As DNA, the CDR3 is TGTGCCAGCAGCCACGGACAGTATAATTCACCCCTCCACTTT.

This sequence joins TRBV20-1 and TRBJ2-4; the D gene is possibly TRBD2 (5 bases). CDR3 length: 16 amino acids. With 5 bases removed from V and 3 bases from J, the gap between germline ends came to 20 bases. Germline values: CDR1 DFQATT, CDR2 SNEGSKA (reference sequence). The CDR3 DNA is TGCAGTGCTTCGGAGGCAGGCTGGACGGGCAAAAACATTCAGTACTTC. This translates into CSASEAGWTGKNIQYF.

The CDR3 DNA reads as TGCAGCGTTCATGGACAGGGGGGCCCAGATACGCAGTATTTT. Its translation: CSVHGQGGPDTQYF. The V and J genes are TRBV29-1 and TRBJ2-3; 10 nucleotides line up with TRBD1. The CDR3 totals 14 residues. Germline CDR1 is SQVTM and CDR2 is ANQGSEA. V lost 5 bases and J lost 4; bases outside the gene matches: 6.

The CDR3 reads CASTGEETQYF. In nucleotides, the CDR3 is TGCGCCAGCACCGGAGAAGAGACCCAGTACTTC. V usage is TRBV5-1 and J usage is TRBJ2-5; the D is unclear. Germline V lookup: CDR1 SGHRS, CDR2 YFSETQ. V was shortened by 6 bases and J by 3 bases, with 6 bases between the two germline ends. The CDR3 is made up of 11 amino acids. Full variable domain (outside the CDR3, taken from reference TRBV5-1 and TRBJ2-5): KAGVTQTPRYLIKTRGQQVTLSCSPISGHRSVSWYQQTPGQGLQFLFEYFSETQRNKGNFPGRFSGRQFSNSRSEMNVSTLELGDSALYLCASTGEETQYFGPGTRLLVL.